This is a list of T cell receptor beta chains from one sample in a study of T cell responses to AZD1222 COVID-19 vaccine. The method was immunoSEQ multiplex PCR; TCRdb's version includes in-frame clones alone and lacks a portion of them. The sample shows tens of thousands of clones, roughly 90% of them seen only once. Sequenced material: peripheral blood, taken 28 days after the second AZD1222 dose. These receptors were obtained from an adult who received the AZD1222 COVID-19 vaccine. Each CDR3 is given with its conserved first and last residue. D genes are given only for firm matches. Some rows mark clone size as missing; the rest say once, few, many or name a class of expanded clone.

v_gene,abundance,j_gene,d_gene,CDR3nt,CDR3aa
TRBV13,.,TRBJ2-4,TRBD2,TGTGCCAGCAGCCTTTACGGGCTAGCGGGGGGGCCTGCCAAAAACATTCAGTACTTC,CASSLYGLAGGPAKNIQYF
TRBV5-5,.,TRBJ1-6,.,TGTGCCAGCAGCCCCGAGTTCCAGTCTAATTCACCCCTCCACTTT,CASSPEFQSNSPLHF
TRBV6-5,.,TRBJ2-1,TRBD1,TGTGCCAGCAGTTACTCGGGACAGGGATATGAGCAGTTCTTC,CASSYSGQGYEQFF
TRBV28,.,TRBJ1-5,.,TGTGCCAGCAGTTTAAATGGGGGGCTTGGCAATCAGCCCCAGCATTTT,CASSLNGGLGNQPQHF
TRBV28,.,TRBJ2-3,.,TGTGCCAGCACCCTAACCCATCTAGCGTCTAGCACAGATACGCAGTATTTT,CASTLTHLASSTDTQYF
TRBV5-1,once,TRBJ1-2,TRBD1,TGCGCCAGCAGCTTCGGGACAGGGGGCGCCCGGGGCTACACCTTC,CASSFGTGGARGYTF
TRBV6-2/TRBV6-3,.,TRBJ1-2,.,TGTGCCAGCAGTTACGAAGCAACACGGGTCTATGGCTACACCTTC,CASSYEATRVYGYTF
TRBV5-1,.,TRBJ2-1,.,TGCGCCAGCAGCCCCCCCGGGGTCAATGAGCAGTTCTTC,CASSPPGVNEQFF
TRBV10-2,.,TRBJ1-3,.,TGCGCCAGCAGTGGTTTACCGCCGAGCTCTGGAAACACCATATATTTT,CASSGLPPSSGNTIYF
TRBV3-1/TRBV3-2,.,TRBJ2-1,TRBD1,TGTGCCAGCAGCCAGACAGGGGGAGGGGGCTACAATGAGCAGTTCTTC,CASSQTGGGGYNEQFF
TRBV16,once,TRBJ2-2,.,TGTGCCAGCAGCCAATCCAGGGCGGGCACCGGGGAGCTGTTTTTT,CASSQSRAGTGELFF
TRBV5-4,.,TRBJ2-5,TRBD2,TGTGCCAGCGGTCCCCCAGCGGGGGGCCAAGAGACCCAGTACTTC,CASGPPAGGQETQYF
TRBV11-2,.,TRBJ1-2,.,TGTGCCAGCAGCTTAGATTCGGACTATGGCTACACCTTC,CASSLDSDYGYTF
TRBV5-6,.,TRBJ2-3,.,TGTGCCAGCAGCTTGAGGACAGGCACAGATACGCAGTATTTT,CASSLRTGTDTQYF